This T cell receptor beta chain was identified in a study of cytomegalovirus exposure and HLA in healthy donors (dated by TCRdb to the late 2010s). Broadly, across the study: An earlier analysis of several hundred of the donors reported 250 to 350 Gb of sequence data and 117 million unique TCR beta sequences obtained from about 179 million T cells. HLA typing included class I and class II loci at four-digit resolution. All discovery cohort repertoires had been generated using a single sequencing platform. An early release covering roughly 640 HLA-typed donors comprised approximately 300 gigabases of sequencing data and tens of millions of unique TCR sequences. In the later analysis, no new phenotypic data were used to find candidate immune exposures; instead, reliance was placed on TCR beta sequences and their occurrence across donors. Using immunosequencing, the study profiled T cell repertoires from around 670 subjects and related those repertoires to cytomegalovirus serostatus. The aim of the study was to test whether cataloging public T cell receptors could identify signatures of past pathogen exposure. An earlier analysis of 450 to 750 of the donors used high-throughput TCR beta sequencing to judge whether each TCR beta V gene segment behaved as functional or pseudogenic. Typing coverage differed by locus: A, B, C, DRB1 and DQB1 were typed in roughly 629-630 donors, DQA1 in 522, DPA1 in roughly 590, and DPB1 in approximately 450. Of the 300 to 400 genotyped donors, over 65% fell in the genetic ancestry cluster associated with self-reported Caucasian donors. Roughly five DR-DQ haplotypes were handled as single units for association and clustering because linkage in the cohort was strong. Besides the first cohort of more than 650 subjects, a separate validation cohort made up of around 120 different subjects was used. Donor age, sex, ethnicity and CMV serostatus were collected together with the repertoire data. Across around 400 genotyped donors of the cohort, an average of approximately 220,000 unique TCR beta nucleotide sequences per donor were sequenced, and approximately 19% of those sequences were non-productive. To predict cytomegalovirus infection status, the study combined high-throughput TCR immunosequencing, statistical association of individual TCRs with disease status, and machine learning. In a later genetic analysis, genome-wide SNP genotypes for about 60% of the 666 donors were used, and that subset was treated as a discovery cohort. A later analysis re-analyzed previously published TCR beta repertoires from 660 or so donors and added high-resolution HLA genotyping to study TCR occurrence patterns.

The germline V gene (reference sequence) specifies MNHNY as CDR1 and SVGAGI as CDR2. At the junction V is shortened by 4 bases and J by 4 bases; bases outside the gene matches: 8. The CDR3, cysteine through phenylalanine, is 16 amino acids long. The sequence is cut down to CDR3 DNA, 48 bases in frame from base 1. Receptor amplification or capture employed the immunoSEQ multiplex PCR assay. For the multiplex PCR, a mixture combining 60 forward primers for TCR Vbeta segments and 13 reverse primers for TCR Jbeta segments was used. The CDR3 region of rearranged TCR beta genes was amplified from genomic DNA with a multiplex PCR assay. The Illumina HiSeq System was used to sequence the amplified TCR beta libraries as 87-base-pair reads. The source study handled its data this way. In a later analysis, tens of millions of unique TCR beta chains were counted across the 500 to 850 repertoires, and roughly 11 million of these chains were shared by at least two donors. A nearest-neighbor algorithm error-corrected the raw reads and collapsed the reads into unique sequences, merging closely related sequences to remove PCR and sequencing errors. To assign V, D and J gene segments, CDR3 sequences were aligned to IMGT reference sequences. Each retained sequence needed at least a six-nucleotide match to both a V gene segment and a J gene segment. Rearrangements were called productive when the CDR3 lacked stop codons and stayed in frame with V and J; all others were non-productive. Following IMGT convention, CDR3 was defined as the stretch from the second conserved V-encoded cysteine to the conserved J-encoded phenylalanine. Sequences without an unambiguous match to a single V gene segment were excluded from the earlier analysis of 450 to 650 of the donors. In an earlier analysis of approximately 590 of the donors, a V segment was called functional when productive rearrangements were above 56.7%, and segregating when the standard deviation between donors exceeded 5%. To diagnose cytomegalovirus status from the catalog of TCR beta chain sequences, a statistical classification framework was built. In a later analysis, TCR nucleotide sequences were compared against IMGT/GENE-DB human TR gene sequences so that V and J genes could be assigned. A later analysis assigned CDR3 sequences and most-parsimonious VDJ recombination scenarios with the TCRdist pipeline. In a later analysis, every TCR beta chain was defined by the combination of its CDR3 amino acid sequence and its V-gene family, and reads without a unique V-gene family were dropped. To address suspected cross-contamination and a sequencing artifact, a later analysis removed over 500 highly shared, low-generation-probability nucleotide sequences. For each public chain, a later analysis derived a clonal expansion index from normalized ranks of inferred template counts within each repertoire. Generation probabilities in a later analysis came from a VDJ recombination model fitted to out-of-frame rearrangements, and those results were checked against IGoR. Hypergeometric tests were used in a later analysis to score TCR-TCR, TCR-HLA and TCR-CMV co-occurrence, with a repertoire-size bias correction applied to the TCR pairs. False discovery rates were estimated in a later analysis by permuting HLA or CMV assignments 20 times. In a later analysis, co-occurring TCRs were grouped using DBSCAN, with TCRdist sequence similarity added in when clustering inside HLA-allele-positive subsets. Repertoires with fewer than 30,000 or more than 120,000 public chains, plus five repertoires with anomalous nucleotide sharing, were excluded from co-occurrence clustering. TCRdb took over this immuneACCESS table, retaining in-frame rearrangements with V and J assigned. Such tables are incomplete; in checked studies, under half of the missing clones stem from an unresolved V gene, and the remainder is unexplained. The DNA was the basis for D and trimming; V, J and clone size are from that table. The sample table on file contains some 72,000 clones. The ten top clones hold 4.5% to 5% of the sample.

General study outcomes and caveats: The earlier analysis of approximately 560 of the donors excluded seventeen rarely observed V segments, including chromosome 9 orphons, because counts were too low. Because the 87-base-pair reads could not distinguish some IMGT-functional V segments, including TRBV6-2 and TRBV6-3, those segments were excluded. In the study, 150 to 200 TCR beta chains were listed as associated with cytomegalovirus. In vitro tests confirmed that three of the cytomegalovirus-associated TCR beta chains recognize cytomegalovirus antigens. While some public TCRs were present in many individuals, most TCR sequences turned up only very rarely across donors. The classifier was reported to diagnose cytomegalovirus status with high specificity and sensitivity in both the original and validation cohorts. According to a later genetic analysis, donors in an Asian-associated ancestry cluster had fewer N-insertions in productive TCRs than the approximately 700-donor mean. In this cohort, only TCR beta chains were sequenced, and detectable features were limited by the absence of alpha or paired-chain data. Because some donors lacked HLA typing at each locus, the association tests relied only on the typed subset. When HLA alleles, especially DR and DQ, strongly co-occurred, attributing TCR associations to individual alleles was difficult. In a later analysis, the rate of TCR association differed among HLA loci, with DRB1 alleles having the most associated TCRs and HLA-C alleles having the fewest. The sequencing pipeline was judged likely to have produced a cluster of highly shared sequence variants as a technical artifact. An association between a missense DCLRE1C variant and V-gene and J-gene trimming of TCR beta chains was found in a later genetic analysis and replicated in an independent cohort. Linkage disequilibrium might explain the correlated functional status among segregating V segments, but an unknown experimental factor could not be excluded. According to a later analysis, parvovirus B19, influenza, CMV and Epstein-Barr virus appeared linked to several top co-occurrence clusters. Specific HLA alleles were associated with over 15,000 TCR beta sequences at a false discovery rate of 0.05 in a later analysis. A later analysis found that most CMV-associated TCR beta chains appeared HLA-restricted, with HLA associations seemingly driven largely by CMV exposure. For the cohort, immune exposure information was limited to CMV serostatus. The authors suggested that the approach could potentially be extended to other disease states and immunological phenotypes. Roughly uniform sequencing depth across donors was assumed in presence/absence analyses, although this assumption may not hold. Compared with equally common non-associated chains, HLA-associated TCR beta chains in a later analysis were more clonally expanded and had lower generation probabilities. Broadly in line with IMGT annotations, most TCR beta V segments showed up in productive rearrangements about 87% or about 30% of the time in an earlier analysis of a few hundred of the donors. A further reported finding was that TCR beta sequences accurately predicted the HLA-A and HLA-B alleles for most subjects in the first cohort.

On this clone itself: It lacks a known antigen.

The cohort comprised 710 or so healthy bone marrow donors. At the time of sampling, all cohort members were nominally healthy, though unrecorded immune exposures were likely present. The donor was CMV seronegative and was included in the group of several hundred seronegative cohort members. Every donor gave a peripheral blood sample, and the peripheral blood mononuclear cells from that sample were used for TCR beta sequencing. Genomic DNA extraction from the blood cell samples was performed with the Qiagen DNeasy Blood Extraction Kit. Recombination linked TRBV6-6 to TRBJ2-2; TRBD2 matches 8 bases in the middle. The sample consisted of PBMCs. The receptor's source is a man between 40 and 49 years old in good health and CMV-seronegative. This receptor carries the CDR3 CASSSRLAMGTGELFF. The DNA is as follows: TGTGCCAGCAGTTCCAGACTAGCGATGGGCACCGGGGAGCTGTTTTTT.